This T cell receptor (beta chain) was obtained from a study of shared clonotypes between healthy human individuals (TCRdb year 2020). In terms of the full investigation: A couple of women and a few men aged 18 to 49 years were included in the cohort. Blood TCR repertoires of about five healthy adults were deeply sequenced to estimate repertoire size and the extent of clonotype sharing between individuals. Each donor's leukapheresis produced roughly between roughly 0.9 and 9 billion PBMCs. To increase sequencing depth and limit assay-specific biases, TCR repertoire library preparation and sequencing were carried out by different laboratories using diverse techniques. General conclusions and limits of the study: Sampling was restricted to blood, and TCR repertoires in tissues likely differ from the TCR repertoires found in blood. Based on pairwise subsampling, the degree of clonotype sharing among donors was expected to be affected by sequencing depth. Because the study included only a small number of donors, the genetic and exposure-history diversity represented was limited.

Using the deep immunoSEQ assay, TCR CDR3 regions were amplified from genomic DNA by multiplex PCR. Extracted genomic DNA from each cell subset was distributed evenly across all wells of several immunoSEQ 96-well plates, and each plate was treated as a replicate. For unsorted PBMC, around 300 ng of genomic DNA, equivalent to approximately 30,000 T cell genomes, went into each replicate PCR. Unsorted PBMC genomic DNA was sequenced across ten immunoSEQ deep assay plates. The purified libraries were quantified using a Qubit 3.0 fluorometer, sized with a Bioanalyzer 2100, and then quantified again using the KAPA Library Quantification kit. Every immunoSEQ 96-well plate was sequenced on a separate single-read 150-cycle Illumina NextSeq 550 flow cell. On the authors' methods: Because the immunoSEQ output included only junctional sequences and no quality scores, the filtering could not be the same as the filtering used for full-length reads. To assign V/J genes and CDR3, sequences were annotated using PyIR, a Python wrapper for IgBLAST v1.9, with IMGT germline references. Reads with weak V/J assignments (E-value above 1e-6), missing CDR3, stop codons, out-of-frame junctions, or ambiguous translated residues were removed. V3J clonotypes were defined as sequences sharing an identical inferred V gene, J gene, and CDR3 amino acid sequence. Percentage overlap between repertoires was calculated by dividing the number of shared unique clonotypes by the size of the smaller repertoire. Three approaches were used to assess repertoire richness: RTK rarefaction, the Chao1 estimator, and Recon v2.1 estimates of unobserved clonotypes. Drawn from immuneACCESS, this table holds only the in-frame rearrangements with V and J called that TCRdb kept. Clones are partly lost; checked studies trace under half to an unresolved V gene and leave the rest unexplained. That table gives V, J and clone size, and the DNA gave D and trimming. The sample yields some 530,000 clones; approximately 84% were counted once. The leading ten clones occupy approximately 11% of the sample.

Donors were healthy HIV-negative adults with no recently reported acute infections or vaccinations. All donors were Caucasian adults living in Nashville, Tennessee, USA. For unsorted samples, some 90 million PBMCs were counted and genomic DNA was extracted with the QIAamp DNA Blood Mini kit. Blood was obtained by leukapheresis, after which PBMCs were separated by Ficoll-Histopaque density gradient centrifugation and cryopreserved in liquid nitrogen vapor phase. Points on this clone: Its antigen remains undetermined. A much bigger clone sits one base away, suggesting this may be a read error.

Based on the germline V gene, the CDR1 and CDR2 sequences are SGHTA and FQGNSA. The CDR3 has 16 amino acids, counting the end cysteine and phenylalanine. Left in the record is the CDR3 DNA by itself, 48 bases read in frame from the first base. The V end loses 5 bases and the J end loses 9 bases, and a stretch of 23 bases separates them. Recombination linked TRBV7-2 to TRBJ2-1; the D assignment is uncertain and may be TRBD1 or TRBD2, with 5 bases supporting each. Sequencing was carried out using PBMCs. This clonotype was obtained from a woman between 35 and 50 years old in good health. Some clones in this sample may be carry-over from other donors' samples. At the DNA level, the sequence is TGTGCCAGCAGCCCCCATGGGGGTGAATTGGGGAGTGAGCAGTTCTTC. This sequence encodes CASSPHGGELGSEQFF.